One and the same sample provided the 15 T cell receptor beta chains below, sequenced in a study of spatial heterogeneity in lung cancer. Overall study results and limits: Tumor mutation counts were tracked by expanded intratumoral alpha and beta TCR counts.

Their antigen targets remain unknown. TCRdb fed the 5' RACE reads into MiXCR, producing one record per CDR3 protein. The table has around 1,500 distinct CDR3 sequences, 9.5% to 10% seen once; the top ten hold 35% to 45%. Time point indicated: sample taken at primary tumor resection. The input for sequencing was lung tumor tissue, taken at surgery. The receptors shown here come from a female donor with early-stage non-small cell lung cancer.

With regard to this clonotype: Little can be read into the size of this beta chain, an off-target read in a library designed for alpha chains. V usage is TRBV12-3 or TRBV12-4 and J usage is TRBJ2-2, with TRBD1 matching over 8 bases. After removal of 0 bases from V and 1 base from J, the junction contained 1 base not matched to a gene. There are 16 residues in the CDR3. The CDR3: CASSLAGQVNTGELFF. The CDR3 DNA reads TGTGCCAGCAGTTTAGCGGGACAGGTGAACACCGGGGAGCTGTTTTTT.

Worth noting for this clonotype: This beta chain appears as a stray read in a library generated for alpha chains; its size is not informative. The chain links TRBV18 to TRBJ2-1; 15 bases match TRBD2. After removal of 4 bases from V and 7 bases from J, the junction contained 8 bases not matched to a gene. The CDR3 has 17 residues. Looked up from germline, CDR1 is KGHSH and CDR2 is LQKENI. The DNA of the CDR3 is TGTGCCAGCTCACGGACTAGCGGGGGGGTCGTACCGAATGAGCAGTTCTTC. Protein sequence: CASSRTSGGVVPNEQFF.

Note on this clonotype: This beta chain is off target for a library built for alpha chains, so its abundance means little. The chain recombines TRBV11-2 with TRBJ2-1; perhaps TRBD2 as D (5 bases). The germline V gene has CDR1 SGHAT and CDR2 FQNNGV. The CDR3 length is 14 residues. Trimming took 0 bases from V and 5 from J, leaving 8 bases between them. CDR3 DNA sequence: TGTGCCAGCAGCTTAGAATCCGGGGACAATGAGCAGTTCTTC. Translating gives CASSLESGDNEQFF. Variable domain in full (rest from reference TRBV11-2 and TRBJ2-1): EAGVAQSPRYKIIEKRQSVAFWCNPISGHATLYWYQQILGQGPKLLIQFQNNGVVDDSQLPKDRFSAERLKGVDSTLKIQPAKLEDSAVYLCASSLESGDNEQFFGPGTRLTVL.

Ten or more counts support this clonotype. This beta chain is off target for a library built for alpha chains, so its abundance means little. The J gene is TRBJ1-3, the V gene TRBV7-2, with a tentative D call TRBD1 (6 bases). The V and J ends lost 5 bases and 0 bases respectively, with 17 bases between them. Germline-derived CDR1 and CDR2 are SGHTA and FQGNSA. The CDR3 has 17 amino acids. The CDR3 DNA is TGTGCCAGCAGCCGGATACCTGGACAGTCCTCTGGAAACACCATATATTTT. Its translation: CASSRIPGQSSGNTIYF.

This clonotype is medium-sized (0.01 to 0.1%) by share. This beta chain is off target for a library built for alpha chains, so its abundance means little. DNA for the CDR3: TGTGCCAGCAGCCAAGAGGCTGTCGGGGGGGGCGGTTTCGGAACGCAGTATTTT. This encodes CASSQEAVGGGGFGTQYF. V and J are TRBV4-2 and TRBJ2-3; TRBD2 aligns across 8 bases. The CDR3 has 18 amino acids. Germline lookup yields CDR1 LGHNA and CDR2 YNFKEQ. Trimming cost V 0 bases and J 9 bases; bases outside gene matches: 17.

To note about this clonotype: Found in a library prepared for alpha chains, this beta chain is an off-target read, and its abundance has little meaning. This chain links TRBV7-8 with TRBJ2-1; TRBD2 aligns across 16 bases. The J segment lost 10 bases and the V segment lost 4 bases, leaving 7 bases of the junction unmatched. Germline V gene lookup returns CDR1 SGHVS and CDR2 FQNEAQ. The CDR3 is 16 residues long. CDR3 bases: TGTGCCAGCAGCTCTCGGGGACTAGCGGGAGGGAAGGAGCAGTTCTTC. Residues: CASSSRGLAGGKEQFF.

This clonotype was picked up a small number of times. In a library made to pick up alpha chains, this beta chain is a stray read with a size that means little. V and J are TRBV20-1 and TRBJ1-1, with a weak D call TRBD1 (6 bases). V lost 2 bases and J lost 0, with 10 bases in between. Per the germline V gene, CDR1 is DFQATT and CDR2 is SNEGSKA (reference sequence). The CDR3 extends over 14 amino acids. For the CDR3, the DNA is TGCAGTGCTAGACGGGGGCAGATGAACACTGAAGCTTTCTTT. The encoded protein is CSARRGQMNTEAFF.

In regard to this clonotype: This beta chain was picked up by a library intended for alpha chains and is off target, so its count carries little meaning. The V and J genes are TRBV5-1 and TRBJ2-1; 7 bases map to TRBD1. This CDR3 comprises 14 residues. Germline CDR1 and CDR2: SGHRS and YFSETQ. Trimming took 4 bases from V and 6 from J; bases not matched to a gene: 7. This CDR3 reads CASSPKTGRNEQFF. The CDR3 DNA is TGCGCCAGCAGCCCGAAGACAGGGCGCAATGAGCAGTTCTTC.

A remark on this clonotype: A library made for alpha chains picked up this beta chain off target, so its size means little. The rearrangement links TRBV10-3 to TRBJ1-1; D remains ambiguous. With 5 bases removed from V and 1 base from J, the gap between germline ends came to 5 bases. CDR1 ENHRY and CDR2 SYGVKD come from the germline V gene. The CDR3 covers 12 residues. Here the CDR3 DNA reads TGTGCCATCAGTTTACAGAACACTGAAGCTTTCTTT. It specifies CAISLQNTEAFF.

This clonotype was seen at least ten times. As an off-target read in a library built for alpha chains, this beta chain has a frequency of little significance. DNA of the CDR3: TGTGCCAGCAGCTTAGCCGACAGGAGTAATCAGCCCCAGCATTTT. Protein: CASSLADRSNQPQHF. The V call is TRBV7-2, the J call TRBJ1-5; a weak D match, TRBD1 (6 bases). This CDR3 has 15 residues. Germline loops: CDR1 SGHTA, CDR2 FQGNSA. The V gene lost 0 bases and the J gene lost 4 bases, with 10 bases spanning the gap.

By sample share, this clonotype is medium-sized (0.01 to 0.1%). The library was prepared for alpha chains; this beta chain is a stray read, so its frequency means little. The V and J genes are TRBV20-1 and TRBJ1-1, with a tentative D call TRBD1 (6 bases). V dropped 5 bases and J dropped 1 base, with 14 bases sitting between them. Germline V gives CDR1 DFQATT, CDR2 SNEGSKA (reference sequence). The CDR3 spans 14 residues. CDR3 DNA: TGCAGTGCTTTCCGGGGGGCTAGGAACACTGAAGCTTTCTTT. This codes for CSAFRGARNTEAFF.

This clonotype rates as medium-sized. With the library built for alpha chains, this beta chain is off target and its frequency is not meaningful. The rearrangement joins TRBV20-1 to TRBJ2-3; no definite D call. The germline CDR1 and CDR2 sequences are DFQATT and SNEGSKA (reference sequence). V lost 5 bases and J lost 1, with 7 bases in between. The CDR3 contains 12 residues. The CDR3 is CSAAGGTDTQYF. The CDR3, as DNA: TGCAGTGCTGCCGGAGGCACAGATACGCAGTATTTT.

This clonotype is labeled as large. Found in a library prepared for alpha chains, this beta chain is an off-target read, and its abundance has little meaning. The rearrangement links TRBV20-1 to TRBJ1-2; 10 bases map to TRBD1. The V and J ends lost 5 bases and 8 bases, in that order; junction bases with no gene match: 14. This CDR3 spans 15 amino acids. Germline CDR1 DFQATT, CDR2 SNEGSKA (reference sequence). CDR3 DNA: TGCAGTGCTCCCGCTATCCTTGGACAGGGGGGAGGCTACACCTTC. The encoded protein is CSAPAILGQGGGYTF.

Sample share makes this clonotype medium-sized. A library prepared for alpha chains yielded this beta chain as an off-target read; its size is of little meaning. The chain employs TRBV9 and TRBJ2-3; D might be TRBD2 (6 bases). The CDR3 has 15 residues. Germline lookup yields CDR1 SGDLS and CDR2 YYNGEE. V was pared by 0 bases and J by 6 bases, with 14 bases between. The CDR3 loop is CASSVGAGPSDTQYF. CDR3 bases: TGTGCCAGCAGCGTAGGCGCGGGGCCCTCGGATACGCAGTATTTT.

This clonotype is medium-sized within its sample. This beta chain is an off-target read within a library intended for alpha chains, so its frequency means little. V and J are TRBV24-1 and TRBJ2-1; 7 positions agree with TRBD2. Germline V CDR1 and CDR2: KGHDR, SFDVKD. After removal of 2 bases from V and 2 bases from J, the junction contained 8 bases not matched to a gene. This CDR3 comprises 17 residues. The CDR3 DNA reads TGTGCCACCAGTGATTCCCCCGGGACTAAAGCCTACAATGAGCAGTTCTTC. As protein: CATSDSPGTKAYNEQFF.